The sequence of this T cell receptor (beta chain) was determined in a study of blood T cell repertoires in COVID-19. Study-wide context: Acute-phase and convalescent COVID-19 samples originated in the United States, Italy and Spain.

The CDR3 loop spans 14 amino acids. The V and J ends lost 3 bases and 4 bases respectively, with 10 bases between them. Germline V gives CDR1 LNHDA, CDR2 SQIVND (reference sequence). Libraries were prepared by immunoSEQ multiplex PCR; TCRdb keeps only in-frame clonotypes and omits some of them. The profile shows 190,000 or so clones, around 87% of them singletons. The chain employs TRBV19 and TRBJ1-5; D gene uncertain. Sequencing was carried out using peripheral blood. This clonotype originated in a woman between 25 and 40 years old with active or convalescent COVID-19. CDR3: CASSMEVQNQPQHF. The CDR3 region has the DNA TGTGCCAGTAGTATGGAGGTACAGAATCAGCCCCAGCATTTT. Together with reference TRBV19 and TRBJ1-5, the CDR3 gives the full variable domain: DGGITQSPKYLFRKEGQNVTLSCEQNLNHDAMYWYRQDPGQGLRLIYYSQIVNDFQKGDIAEGYSVSREKKESFPLTVTSAQKNPTAFYLCASSMEVQNQPQHFGDGTRLSIL.